This T cell receptor beta chain emerged from a study of CD8+CD57+ T cells in acquired aplastic anemia. About the study: Average DNA yield from sorted CD4+ and CD8+ cells was around 3.2 ug. Whole-study results and caveats: Statistical testing detected no significant gap in CD8+ Simpson's diversity between patients and controls. Found in both controls and patients were some 31 CD8+ CDR3 sequences.

Trimming removed 8 bases from V and 0 bases from J, with 29 bases in between. The CDR3 runs 19 residues. CDR1 is MGHDK and CDR2 is SYGVNS in the germline V gene. Genomic DNA constituted the template upon which TCR beta VDJ and CDR3 profiling was performed. Each CDR3 protein gets one entry after TCRdb re-called the reads with MiXCR. The table shows 150,000 to 200,000 distinct CDR3 sequences, with around 45% occurring only once. By flow cytometry, patients selected for sequencing had shown an expansion of CD8+CD57+ cells. The patients all had a severe acquired aplastic anemia diagnosis. As regards this clonotype: Its antigen is unknown.

The sequence was obtained from a human donor with aplastic anemia. Sequenced: sorted CD4+, CD8+, or CD8+CD57+ T cells (not recorded which) from PBMCs. The genes are TRBV25-1 and TRBJ2-7; D may match TRBD1 or TRBD2 (7 bases each). CDR3 protein: CASGHGDSGVGRSSYEQYF. The CDR3, as DNA: TGTGCCAGCGGTCACGGGGACAGCGGGGTCGGGCGGAGCTCCTACGAGCAGTACTTC.